This T cell receptor (beta chain) comes out of a study of blood T cell repertoires in COVID-19. The CDR3 is 13 amino acids. CDR1 is SGHVS, CDR2 FQNEAQ, per germline. V shed 5 bases and J shed 6 bases, with 11 bases lying between them. Assay used: immunoSEQ multiplex PCR; TCRdb lists only in-frame clones, some missing. The data contain around 310,000 clones, 88% of them singletons. This receptor was identified in a woman aged 45-60 years with active or convalescent COVID-19. Sequenced: peripheral blood. J is TRBJ1-5 and V is TRBV7-8; D not certain. The CDR3 sequence: CASSLERGQPQHF. Here the CDR3 DNA reads TGTGCCAGCAGCCTAGAACGGGGTCAGCCCCAGCATTTT.